The T cell receptor beta chain described here comes from a study of metastatic and nonmetastatic thyroid tumors. TCRdb re-analyzed the PCR reads using MiXCR. The sample yields 9,000 or so clones, about 15% seen once. Only one count was recorded for this clone. Ahead of thyroid surgery, no patient had received treatment of any kind. V was cut by 0 bases and J by 5 bases, with 8 bases left in between. Germline V CDR1 and CDR2: SGDLS, YYNGEE. CDR3 size: 13 residues. This sequence joins TRBV9 and TRBJ1-2, with D unclear. This TCR derives from a female donor with papillary thyroid cancer or a benign thyroid nodule (not recorded which). Some clones in this sample may be carry-over from other donors' samples. Sequencing was done on a sample of blood. The CDR3 is CASSVGTDYGYTF. Written as DNA, the CDR3 is TGTGCCAGCAGCGTAGGTACAGATTATGGCTACACCTTC.